This TCR beta chain was observed in a study of human T cells and chemical hapten exposure. Turning to the study itself: Patch tests of 0.01% DPC on the upper back were read at 6 days.

TCRdb reprocessed the RACE reads with MiXCR, giving one entry per CDR3 protein. The table shows about 380,000 distinct CDR3 sequences, with less than 6.5% occurring only once. Time point specified: pre-sensitization, week 0. Treatment described: therapeutic diphenylcyclopropenone sensitization with weekly scalp DPC. This clonotype was counted a few times. V was pared by 0 bases and J by 4 bases, with 23 bases between. The CDR3 has 19 residues. CDR1 is SGHDT, CDR2 YYEEEE, per germline. This clonotype originated in a woman aged 50 to 65 with alopecia areata. Some clones in this sample may be carry-over from other donors' samples. The source material was whole blood, sampled in connection with sensitization to the hapten diphenylcyclopropenone (DPC). The chain employs TRBV5-6 and TRBJ1-3; a possible D gene is TRBD1 (5 bases). CDR3 DNA: TGTGCCAGCAGCTTGGGGCCTACGGTTGGGACCATGAGAGGAAACACCATATATTTT. It is translated as CASSLGPTVGTMRGNTIYF.